Listed below are T cell receptor beta chains from one sample, sequenced in a study of T cell repertoires in cytomegalovirus infection. TCRdb passed the reads through MiXCR, listing each CDR3 protein once. The sample records nearly 650,000 distinct CDR3 sequences, roughly a quarter being singletons. The sequenced sample consisted of CD8+ T cells from PBMCs. The receptors stem from a human donor in good health (CMV status not recorded). Some clones in this sample may be carry-over from other donors' samples. Both conserved end residues are part of each CDR3. The order of the fields is V gene, D gene, clone size, J gene, CDR3 protein, CDR3 DNA. The D gene is left open where the match is weak. A clone size is listed for some rows: how often the clone was seen (once, few, many), or a class if it is expanded.

>TRBV29-1|.|few|TRBJ1-1
CSVQREGGRNTEAFF
TGCAGCGTACAAAGAGAGGGGGGTAGGAACACTGAAGCTTTCTTT
>TRBV7-3|TRBD2|.|TRBJ2-1
CASSYSSGGVSEQFF
TGTGCCAGCAGCTATTCTAGCGGGGGGGTTTCTGAGCAGTTCTTC
>TRBV10-3|TRBD1|many|TRBJ2-7
CAIRGQGKSYEQYF
TGTGCCATCAGAGGACAGGGGAAGTCCTACGAGCAGTACTTC
>TRBV7-9|TRBD2|few|TRBJ2-2
CASSSGRAVPSTGELFF
TGTGCCAGCAGCTCCGGGAGGGCGGTCCCGAGCACCGGGGAGCTGTTTTTT
>TRBV29-1|.|.|TRBJ2-1
CSVLFGIGDNEQFF
TGCAGCGTCCTTTTCGGCATAGGAGACAATGAGCAGTTCTTC
>TRBV7-2|.|many|TRBJ1-6
CASSLKVGRRKNSPLHF
TGTGCCAGCAGCTTAAAAGTAGGGCGCAGGAAAAATTCACCCCTCCACTTT
>TRBV14|.|once|TRBJ1-1
CASSQEHRYLKGTDTEAFF
TGTGCCAGCAGCCAAGAACACAGGTATCTGAAAGGGACGGACACTGAAGCTTTCTTT
>TRBV28|TRBD1|.|TRBJ1-1
CASNSKWGDRNTEAFF
TGTGCCAGCAACTCTAAATGGGGGGACAGAAACACTGAAGCTTTCTTT
>TRBV6-9|TRBD1|.|TRBJ2-3
CASSSGQGSPPTQYF
TGTGCCAGCAGTTCCGGACAGGGTTCACCGCCTACGCAGTATTTT
>TRBV28|.|few|TRBJ1-4
CASSFSDSPGREKLFF
TGTGCCAGCAGTTTCTCTGACAGCCCCGGACGGGAAAAACTGTTTTTT
>TRBV14|.|.|TRBJ1-6
CASSQEDRLPLHF
TGTGCCAGCAGCCAAGAAGACAGATTACCCCTCCACTTT
>TRBV6-2/TRBV6-3|.|.|TRBJ2-1
CASRIQIIGRSYNEQFF
TGTGCCAGCAGAATCCAAATTATAGGACGATCCTACAATGAGCAGTTCTTC
>TRBV6-5|TRBD1|few|TRBJ2-3
CASSQGQSTDTQYF
TGTGCCAGCAGTCAGGGACAGAGCACAGATACGCAGTATTTT
>TRBV7-9|.|.|TRBJ2-2
CASSPGPEELFF
TGTGCCAGCAGCCCCGGCCCCGAGGAGCTGTTTTTT
>TRBV7-6|.|many|TRBJ2-3
CASSASQATQYF
TGTGCCAGCAGCGCGAGTCAAGCTACGCAGTATTTT
>TRBV28|.|.|TRBJ2-2
CASSPPGQTNTGELFF
TGTGCCAGCAGTCCTCCGGGACAAACGAACACCGGGGAGCTGTTTTTT
>TRBV29-1|.|.|TRBJ1-4
CSVGAGGYNEKLFF
TGCAGCGTTGGCGCCGGTGGCTATAATGAAAAACTGTTTTTT
>TRBV5-8|TRBD2|.|TRBJ2-5
CASSFGSSGQETQYF
TGTGCCAGCAGCTTCGGGTCTAGCGGTCAAGAGACCCAGTACTTC
>TRBV29-1|.|few|TRBJ2-2
CSVGEQGKGDGELFF
TGCAGCGTTGGGGAACAGGGAAAAGGAGACGGGGAGCTGTTTTTT
>TRBV28|.|few|TRBJ1-6
CASSSLGGQDNSPLHF
TGTGCCAGCAGTTCCCTAGGAGGGCAGGATAATTCACCCCTCCACTTT
>TRBV12-3/TRBV12-4|.|.|TRBJ2-7
CASSLIAGTYEQYF
TGTGCCAGCAGTTTAATAGCAGGGACCTACGAGCAGTACTTC
>TRBV29-1|TRBD2|.|TRBJ2-1
CSVDGLAGGHYNEQFF
TGCAGCGTTGACGGCCTAGCGGGGGGTCACTACAATGAGCAGTTCTTC
>TRBV7-9|.|few|TRBJ2-1
CASSPTSPPYNEQFF
TGTGCCAGCAGCCCCACTAGCCCCCCCTACAATGAGCAGTTCTTC
>TRBV4-1|.|.|TRBJ2-1
CASSTPGGQDEQFF
TGCGCCAGCAGCACACCTGGGGGGCAGGATGAGCAGTTCTTC
>TRBV6-6|TRBD1|many|TRBJ1-2
CASSATGGSYGYTF
TGTGCCAGCAGTGCGACAGGGGGTAGCTATGGCTACACCTTC
>TRBV5-6|.|few|TRBJ2-3
CASSPSTGPDTQYF
TGTGCCAGCAGCCCCTCGACAGGTCCGGATACGCAGTATTTT
>TRBV7-8|.|many|TRBJ2-3
CASSLGQQTSTDTQYF
TGTGCCAGCAGCTTAGGGCAGCAAACTAGCACAGATACGCAGTATTTT
>TRBV4-1|.|.|TRBJ2-6
CASFGSGANVLTF
TGCGCCAGCTTTGGCTCTGGGGCCAACGTCCTGACTTTC
>TRBV7-8|.|many|TRBJ2-3
CASSLNSANTDTQYF
TGTGCCAGCAGCTTAAATTCGGCGAACACAGATACGCAGTATTTT
>TRBV9|TRBD1|.|TRBJ2-4
CASSVEQGMRNIQYF
TGTGCCAGCAGCGTAGAACAGGGGATGCGGAACATTCAGTACTTC
>TRBV6-2/TRBV6-3|TRBD1|.|TRBJ2-7
CASSYLRGRGYEQYF
TGTGCCAGCAGTTATCTCAGGGGGAGAGGCTACGAGCAGTACTTC
>TRBV7-8|TRBD1|.|TRBJ1-4
CASSSYTGAINEKLFF
TGTGCCAGCAGCTCTTATACAGGGGCCATTAATGAAAAACTGTTTTTT
>TRBV20-1|.|few|TRBJ2-2
CSAFDRNTGELFF
TGCAGTGCTTTCGATAGGAACACCGGGGAGCTGTTTTTT
>TRBV20-1|TRBD2|few|TRBJ2-3
CSAAYSGGMMTDTQYF
TGCAGTGCTGCCTATAGCGGGGGTATGATGACAGATACGCAGTATTTT
>TRBV7-7|TRBD1|many|TRBJ2-1
CASSLGRDRHNEQFF
TGTGCTAGCAGCTTAGGCCGGGACAGACACAATGAGCAGTTCTTC
>TRBV7-6|TRBD2|many|TRBJ2-1
CASSLAGVSSYNEQFF
TGTGCTAGCAGCTTAGCGGGCGTCAGCTCCTACAATGAGCAGTTCTTC
>TRBV28|.|many|TRBJ1-5
CASSLWAEGTQPQHF
TGTGCCAGCAGTTTATGGGCGGAAGGGACCCAGCCCCAGCATTTT
>TRBV27|.|.|TRBJ2-3
CASSVAVSTDTQYF
TGTGCCAGCAGTGTAGCGGTTAGCACAGATACGCAGTATTTT
>TRBV7-6|.|.|TRBJ1-1
CASSLGGIAEAFF
TGTGCCAGCAGCTTAGGAGGAATCGCTGAAGCTTTCTTT
>TRBV13|.|.|TRBJ2-1
CASSLGGRGAPSYNEQFF
TGTGCCAGCAGCTTAGGGGGCAGGGGGGCCCCCTCCTACAATGAGCAGTTCTTC
>TRBV20-1|.|few|TRBJ2-2
CSARGRGGTGELFF
TGCAGTGCTAGAGGCAGGGGAGGCACCGGGGAGCTGTTTTTT
>TRBV7-8|.|many|TRBJ2-5
CASSILSRQSPYF
TGTGCCAGCAGCATACTTTCCCGGCAGTCCCCGTACTTC
>TRBV19|.|.|TRBJ1-1
CASSIDNTEAFF
TGTGCCAGTAGTATCGATAACACTGAAGCTTTCTTT
>TRBV4-3|.|once|TRBJ2-3
CASSRGWGATDTQYF
TGCGCCAGCAGCCGCGGCTGGGGGGCGACAGATACGCAGTATTTT
>TRBV2|.|.|TRBJ1-5
CASSERVFILDSNQPQHF
TGTGCCAGCAGTGAGCGGGTTTTTATCCTCGATAGCAATCAGCCCCAGCATTTT
>TRBV4-1|TRBD2|few|TRBJ2-2
CASSQEFRGGTGELFF
TGCGCCAGCAGCCAGGAGTTCCGGGGGGGCACCGGGGAGCTGTTTTTT
>TRBV29-1|.|.|TRBJ2-6
CSVEKHSGANVLTF
TGCAGCGTTGAAAAGCACTCTGGGGCCAACGTCCTGACTTTC
>TRBV6-2/TRBV6-3|.|few|TRBJ1-1
CASSYSRGSEAFF
TGTGCCAGCAGTTACTCGAGGGGGTCTGAAGCTTTCTTT
>TRBV7-9|TRBD1|many|TRBJ2-3
CASSEQGNFADTQYF
TGTGCCAGCAGCGAACAGGGGAATTTCGCAGATACGCAGTATTTT
>TRBV29-1|.|few|TRBJ1-2
CIVGPTKNYGYTF
TGCATCGTGGGACCGACTAAGAACTATGGCTACACCTTC
>TRBV6-5|.|.|TRBJ1-1
CASSHDRSTEAFF
TGTGCCAGCAGTCACGACAGGAGCACTGAAGCTTTCTTT
>TRBV7-6|.|.|TRBJ1-5
CASSPRGHEQPQHF
TGTGCCAGCAGCCCCCGGGGCCACGAACAGCCCCAGCATTTT
>TRBV14|.|.|TRBJ2-7
CASSQDVMGVGLREEQYF
TGTGCCAGCAGCCAAGATGTAATGGGGGTAGGGCTACGAGAGGAGCAGTACTTC
>TRBV7-9|.|few|TRBJ1-1
CASSLTGGGRGRNTEAFF
TGTGCCAGCAGCTTGACCGGTGGGGGGCGAGGCCGGAACACTGAAGCTTTCTTT
>TRBV6-2/TRBV6-3|.|.|TRBJ2-1
CASTYGLTGEQFF
TGTGCCAGCACCTATGGGCTGACGGGGGAGCAGTTCTTC
>TRBV5-6|.|.|TRBJ2-7
CASSLGGRENF
TGTGCCAGCAGCCTAGGAGGGCGCGAGAACTTC